The 9 T cell receptor beta chains listed next were all sequenced from one sample in a study of low-dose radiotherapy and immunotherapy resistance in tumors (dated by TCRdb to 2021 to 2024). This sample was sequenced with an Illumina HiSeq 2500. Superscript III and a set of TRAV- and TRBV-specific primers were used to synthesize first-strand cDNA, so that both TCRalpha and TCRbeta chains were covered. An approximately 18-cycle PCR with Phusion amplified the TCRs, pairing a constant-region primer with the adapter that was attached to the V primers. TCRdb's own reprocessing of the public reads used fastp at Q25 and MiXCR and kept productive beta chains. Each CDR3 protein gets just one entry, which takes the most common genes and DNA from the rows behind it. Counted in this sample were approximately 90,000 distinct CDR3 sequences; roughly a sixth of them appeared once. The ten largest account for 2.8% of the sample.

Per the publication, the time point label means: before trial treatment. The input for sequencing was PBMCs, taken before treatment. These receptor sequences come from a male donor with prostate cancer.

As to this clonotype: A read error is the likely source, as a far larger clone sits one nucleotide away. The V and J genes are TRBV6-5 and TRBJ1-4; 9 positions match TRBD1. Per germline, CDR1 MNHEY and CDR2 SVGAGI. The CDR3 is 14 residues long. CDR3 bases: TGCGCCAGCAGAAGGACAGGGGATGGTGAAAAACTGTTTTTT. It codes for CASRRTGDGEKLFF.

In regard to this clonotype: One junction end does not reproduce the germline sequence, and a read error may be involved. This rearrangement joins TRBV6-1 to TRBJ2-1; D possibly corresponds to TRBD2 (6 bases). The germline V gene has CDR1 MNHNS and CDR2 SASEGT. This CDR3 has 17 amino acids. CDR3 coding DNA: TGTGCCATTAAACCCAGGGCGGCGGGGTCTTCCCTCAATGGGCAGTTCTTC. Protein: CAIKPRAAGSSLNGQFF.

Comments on this clonotype: This probably arose from a read error, given a far larger clone one base away. The chain is built from TRBV6-5 and TRBJ1-1; weak D call: TRBD1 (6 bases). The V end lost 6 bases, the J end lost 7 bases, and 18 bases lay between the germline ends. Germline lookup yields CDR1 MNHEY and CDR2 SVGAGI. This CDR3 has 14 residues. CDR3 amino acids: CASRLTLGGDEAFF. For the CDR3, the DNA is TGTGCCAGCAGACTCACCCTCGGGGGCGATGAAGCTTTCTTT.

Ten or more counts support this clonotype. CDR3 in DNA: TGCAGCGTTGAAGTGGGGGGGCCAGGGAATATCTTCGGGTACGAGCAGTACTTC. This codes for CSVEVGGPGNIFGYEQYF. The V gene is TRBV29-1, the J gene TRBJ2-7; TRBD2 is a possible D gene (7 bases). CDR3 length: 18 residues. From germline, CDR1 is SQVTM and CDR2 ANQGSEA. The V and J ends lost 1 base and 4 bases respectively, with 26 bases between them.

In its sample, this clonotype was seen many times. The J gene is TRBJ1-2, the V gene TRBV12-3 or TRBV12-4, with a tentative D call TRBD1 (6 bases). CDR3 length: 14 amino acids. V was pared by 7 bases and J by 0 bases, with 12 bases between. In DNA, the CDR3 is TGTGCCAGCAAGACAGGTCCCTCTAACTATGGCTACACCTTC. Its translation: CASKTGPSNYGYTF.

This clonotype was found many times. This chain uses TRBV7-2 with TRBJ2-3, with D hard to call. Trimming cost V 5 bases and J 1 base, with 13 bases left between them. The germline gives CDR1 SGHTA, CDR2 FQGNSA. The CDR3 has 15 amino acids. In nucleotides, the CDR3 is TGTGCCAGCAGCCAGCCCCTTGGGCGCACAGATACGCAGTATTTT. This gives the protein CASSQPLGRTDTQYF.

This clonotype was detected many times. The V call is TRBV3-1, the J call TRBJ2-7; 7 nucleotides agree with TRBD1. The CDR3 totals 13 residues. In germline, CDR1 is LGHDT, CDR2 YNNKEL (reference sequence). V was pared by 3 bases and J by 6 bases, with 5 bases of the junction left unmatched. CDR3 loop: CASSQQGVGEQYF. The CDR3, as DNA: TGTGCCAGCAGCCAGCAGGGGGTGGGCGAGCAGTACTTC.

This clonotype was counted ten times or more. V and J are TRBV29-1 and TRBJ2-1; perhaps D is TRBD1 or TRBD2 (5 bases each). CDR3 length: 14 residues. Deletions cut 7 bases from V and 0 bases from J, with 13 bases between. From germline, CDR1 is SQVTM and CDR2 ANQGSEA. The chain's CDR3 is CSAAPGRSYNEQFF. CDR3 sequence (DNA): TGCAGCGCTGCCCCGGGACGCTCCTACAATGAGCAGTTCTTC.

In its sample, this clonotype was seen many times. The CDR3 nucleotides read TGTGCCAGCAGCTCCGGGACAGGGGGCGTAGAGACCCAGTACTTC. This codes for CASSSGTGGVETQYF. V is TRBV2 and J is TRBJ2-5; 12 positions match TRBD1. The CDR3 totals 15 residues. V lost 6 bases, J lost 4 bases, and 6 bases stayed unmatched. Germline V gives CDR1 SNHLY, CDR2 FYNNEI.